A single sample is the source of the 30 T cell receptor beta chains below, sequenced in a study of cytomegalovirus exposure and HLA in healthy donors. In the PCR, 60 Vbeta and 13 Jbeta primers were used. This table comes from immunoSEQ multiplex PCR, and its TCRdb copy is limited to in-frame clones, with some not included. The table includes about 140,000 clones, 75% to 90% detected once. Sequencing was performed on PBMCs. These receptors all stem from a female donor in good health and CMV-seronegative.

This chain links TRBV10-2 with TRBJ2-5, with TRBD1 matching 7 bases. The CDR3 is made up of 14 amino acids. From germline, CDR1 is WSHSY and CDR2 SAAADI. Trimming removed 3 bases from V and 3 bases from J; junction bases left unmatched: 4. The chain's CDR3 is CASSDITGEETQYF. The CDR3 DNA sequence: TGCGCCAGCAGTGACATTACAGGGGAAGAGACCCAGTACTTC.

Here the CDR3 reads CASSDWLAGSYEQYF. For the CDR3, the DNA is TGTGCCAGCAGTGACTGGCTAGCGGGCTCCTACGAGCAGTACTTC. The J gene is TRBJ2-7, the V gene TRBV2; 8 bases fit TRBD2. The ends lost 3 bases at V and 0 bases at J; junction bases unmatched: 4. The CDR3 has 15 residues. Per the germline V gene, CDR1 is SNHLY and CDR2 is FYNNEI.

In this sample, this clone turned up a few times. V and J are TRBV30 and TRBJ2-3; 7 nucleotides align to TRBD2. The V gene end was trimmed by 5 bases and the J gene end by 8 bases; junction bases not matched to a gene: 16. There are 15 residues in the CDR3. In germline, CDR1 is GTSNPN, CDR2 SVGIG (reference sequence). This CDR3 reads CAWSRTGGPGGTQYF. As DNA, the CDR3 is TGTGCCTGGTCAAGAACGGGAGGCCCCGGTGGTACGCAGTATTTT.

This clone was picked up a small number of times. V usage is TRBV4-1 and J usage is TRBJ2-5; D is undetermined. The germline V gene encodes CDR1 MGHRA and CDR2 YSYEKL. CDR3 length equals 15 residues. V lost 0 bases and J 1 base, leaving 9 bases between the germline ends. Written as DNA, the CDR3 is TGCGCCAGCAGCCAAGATCTTACAGTCCAAGAGACCCAGTACTTC. As protein: CASSQDLTVQETQYF.

In this sample, this clone turned up once. This CDR3 is also generated by other DNA sequences in the sample. The rearrangement joins TRBV10-2 to TRBJ2-5; possible D gene TRBD2, 5 bases. The ends were cut back, 3 bases at V and 2 bases at J, with 10 bases in the middle. CDR1 WSHSY and CDR2 SAAADI come from the germline V gene. The CDR3 has 14 amino acids. The CDR3 coding sequence is TGCGCCAGCAGTGATCCGGGGTCACAAGAGACCCAGTACTTC. It specifies CASSDPGSQETQYF.

This rearrangement joins TRBV11-1 to TRBJ1-1; D gene uncertain. This CDR3 has 13 residues. Looked up from germline, CDR1 is SGHAT and CDR2 is FQDESV (reference sequence). V was trimmed by 5 bases and J by 4 bases, leaving 11 bases between them. DNA for the CDR3: TGTGCCAGCAGCAAAAGATTCGGCACTGAAGCTTTCTTT. Its translation: CASSKRFGTEAFF. Variable domain in full (rest from reference TRBV11-1 and TRBJ1-1): EAEVAQSPRYKITEKSQAVAFWCDPISGHATLYWYRQILGQGPELLVQFQDESVVDDSQLPKDRFSAERLKGVDSTLKIQPAELGDSAMYLCASSKRFGTEAFFGQGTRLTVV.

CDR3 residues: CASSSEFGRYNEQFF. The CDR3 DNA sequence: TGTGCCAGCAGCTCTGAATTTGGGCGTTACAATGAGCAGTTCTTC. The V and J genes are TRBV6-5 and TRBJ2-1; D is uncertain. CDR1 is MNHEY and CDR2 is SVGAGI in the germline V gene. Trimming pared 6 bases from V and 4 bases from J, leaving 16 bases between. The length of the CDR3 is 15 residues.

CDR3 region: CAAGVGEQYF. The CDR3, as DNA: TGCGCCGCGGGGGTAGGGGAGCAGTACTTC. The genes are TRBV10-2 and TRBJ2-7; 7 bases are a match to TRBD2. In germline, CDR1 is WSHSY, CDR2 SAAADI. Germline trimming cut 11 bases from V and 7 bases from J; bases unmatched to any gene: 5. The CDR3 length is 10 residues.

The gene calls are TRBV27 and TRBJ1-2; tentatively, D is TRBD1 (5 bases). Looked up from germline, CDR1 is MNHEY and CDR2 is SMNVEV (reference sequence). CDR3 length: 13 amino acids. Trimming shortened V by 4 bases and J by 5 bases, and 11 bases separated the two germline ends. CDR3 sequence reads: CASSSWGGYGYTF. The CDR3 DNA sequence: TGTGCCAGCAGTTCCTGGGGGGGATATGGCTACACCTTC.

The V gene is TRBV28, the J gene TRBJ1-5, with 9 bases that match TRBD1. Looked up from germline, CDR1 is MDHEN and CDR2 is SYDVKM. V was pared by 4 bases and J by 5 bases, with 6 bases of the junction left unmatched. There are 15 residues in the CDR3. The chain's CDR3 is CASSSGTGHYQPQHF. The CDR3 DNA is TGTGCCAGCAGTTCCGGGACAGGGCACTATCAGCCCCAGCATTTT.

The chain links TRBV25-1 to TRBJ1-5; no clear D gene. CDR1 and CDR2 (germline): MGHDK, SYGVNS. Deletions cut 0 bases from V and 5 bases from J, with 8 bases between. There are 14 residues in the CDR3. The CDR3: CASSEYGGYQPQHF. In DNA, the CDR3 is TGTGCCAGCAGTGAATATGGAGGGTATCAGCCCCAGCATTTT.

The V and J genes are TRBV9 and TRBJ2-7; weak D call: TRBD2 (5 bases). Germline CDR1 SGDLS, CDR2 YYNGEE. Trimming cost V 0 bases and J 3 bases, with 13 bases left between them. The CDR3 is 15 residues long. The CDR3 bases are TGTGCCAGCAGCGTAGACGGCGGGCCCTACTACGAGCAGTACTTC. This sequence encodes CASSVDGGPYYEQYF.

V usage is TRBV18 and J usage is TRBJ2-3; 7 nucleotides match TRBD1. CDR1 and CDR2 (germline): KGHSH, LQKENI. CDR3 length equals 16 residues. V lost 0 bases, J lost 3 bases, and 6 bases stayed unmatched. CDR3 in DNA: TGTGCCAGCTCACCACCGAGACAGGGTCAAACAGATACGCAGTATTTT. Its protein product is CASSPPRQGQTDTQYF.

The chain links TRBV6-5 to TRBJ2-5; 7 nucleotides agree with TRBD2. The J segment lost 4 bases and the V segment lost 6 bases, leaving 8 bases of the junction unmatched. This CDR3 has 14 amino acids. CDR1 and CDR2 from the germline V gene are MNHEY and SVGAGI. The CDR3 is CASRPGGWGETQYF. CDR3 nucleotide sequence: TGTGCCAGCAGACCGGGGGGTTGGGGAGAGACCCAGTACTTC.

This chain connects TRBV27 to TRBJ2-7; D ambiguous. The CDR3 runs 14 residues. In germline, CDR1 is MNHEY, CDR2 SMNVEV (reference sequence). V shed 3 bases and J shed 2 bases, with 11 bases lying between them. This chain's CDR3 is CASSLFPGPYEQYF. The CDR3 bases are TGTGCCAGCAGTTTGTTTCCGGGTCCCTACGAGCAGTACTTC.

As DNA, the CDR3 is TGTGCCAGCAGCAAAGGGCCGAACCCCAACTACACCTTC. Translated, it gives CASSKGPNPNYTF. V usage is TRBV21-1 and J usage is TRBJ1-2; the table's D call, TRBD1, has no DNA check behind it. TRBV21-1 is assigned pseudogene status. This CDR3 contains 13 residues.

This clone was seen only a few times. CDR3 sequence reads: CASTGTPNQPQHF. Written as DNA, the CDR3 is TGTGCCAGCACTGGGACACCGAATCAGCCCCAGCATTTT. The rearrangement links TRBV2 to TRBJ1-5, with TRBD1 as a possible D gene (6 bases). Between the trimmed V and J ends, which lost 7 bases and 4 bases, there was a span of 11 bases. This CDR3 is 13 amino acids long. Looked up from germline, CDR1 is SNHLY and CDR2 is FYNNEI.

This clone came up once. This chain connects TRBV25-1 to TRBJ2-5; 10 bases agree with TRBD2. The DNA end is a closer match to TRBJ2-7, so the J assignment may be wrong. The CDR3 is 17 amino acids. Germline assignment: CDR1 MGHDK and CDR2 SYGVNS. The CDR3 loop is CASSSNIRGSGRNEQYF. For the CDR3, the DNA is TGTGCCAGCAGCTCGAATATTCGGGGTAGCGGGAGGAACGAGCAGTACTTC.

This sequence joins TRBV6-6 and TRBJ1-4, with 8 positions matching TRBD1. The CDR3 loop spans 14 amino acids. V was clipped by 6 bases and J by 5 bases; unmatched bases: 5. Per the germline V gene, CDR1 is MNHNY and CDR2 is SVGAGI (reference sequence). The chain's CDR3 is CASRQGGLNEKLFF. The CDR3 region has the DNA TGTGCCAGCAGACAGGGGGGATTGAATGAAAAACTGTTTTTT.

The gene calls are TRBV7-6 and TRBJ1-5; D call uncertain. V lost 3 bases and J lost 4, with 13 bases in between. This CDR3 comprises 15 residues. CDR1 is SGHVS, CDR2 FNYEAQ, per germline. This CDR3 is CASSFGDTPNQPQHF. The DNA for the CDR3 is TGTGCCAGCAGCTTCGGTGACACCCCAAATCAGCCCCAGCATTTT.

The chain links TRBV6-5 to TRBJ2-2; D is perhaps TRBD2 (6 bases). The V gene lost 2 bases and the J gene lost 4 bases, with 14 bases spanning the gap. In germline, CDR1 is MNHEY, CDR2 SVGAGI. The CDR3 spans 16 residues. The CDR3, as DNA: TGTGCCAGCAGTTACGCGGGACCCCGCGGCACCGGGGAGCTGTTTTTT. It translates to CASSYAGPRGTGELFF.

The genes are TRBV6-1 and TRBJ1-1, with D maybe TRBD1 (5 bases). Germline V gene lookup returns CDR1 MNHNS and CDR2 SASEGT. The CDR3 loop spans 16 amino acids. Deletions cut 0 bases from V and 6 bases from J, with 17 bases between. The DNA for the CDR3 is TGTGCCAGCAGTGAAGCGCTTCGGGGGTTGGGCGCTGAAGCTTTCTTT. This encodes CASSEALRGLGAEAFF.

This chain uses TRBV29-1 with TRBJ1-2; D is possibly TRBD1 (5 bases). Trimming stripped 3 bases from V and 4 bases from J, with 15 bases between. Germline loops: CDR1 SQVTM, CDR2 ANQGSEA. CDR3 length: 14 amino acids. CDR3 in DNA: TGCAGCGTTGAGCGGACACCGGGAGGCTATGGCTACACCTTC. Its protein is CSVERTPGGYGYTF.

The rearrangement links TRBV5-1 to TRBJ2-5; 9 bases match TRBD1. Germline loops: CDR1 SGHRS, CDR2 YFSETQ. The CDR3 has 15 amino acids. J was trimmed by 3 bases and V by 1 base; bases with no gene match: 4. Here the CDR3 DNA reads TGCGCCAGCAGCTTGTCGGACAGGGGAGAAGAGACCCAGTACTTC. It is translated as CASSLSDRGEETQYF.

The rearrangement uses TRBV27 and TRBJ2-7; 11 nucleotides agree with TRBD2. This CDR3 has 17 residues. V shed 4 bases and J 3 bases; nucleotides not matched to a gene: 11. Germline loops: CDR1 MNHEY, CDR2 SMNVEV (reference sequence). CDR3 sequence reads: CASSYSLPGLADYEQYF. CDR3 nucleotides: TGTGCCAGCAGTTACTCCCTACCGGGACTAGCGGACTACGAGCAGTACTTC.

This clone has just a few counts. The chain has TRBV29-1 and TRBJ2-3; 8 bases match TRBD2. This CDR3 region has 14 residues. The germline CDR1 and CDR2 sequences are SQVTM and ANQGSEA. With 8 bases clipped from V and 4 bases from J, the junction kept 11 bases outside the gene matches. The CDR3 reads CSSRGSGSADTQYF. The CDR3 nucleotides read TGCAGCTCAAGGGGGAGCGGGAGTGCAGATACGCAGTATTTT.

This clone has a single count. The chain employs TRBV11-2 and TRBJ2-2; D is possibly TRBD1 (6 bases). Germline CDR1 is SGHAT and CDR2 is FQNNGV. This CDR3 is built from 15 residues. Deletions cut 7 bases from V and 4 bases from J, with 16 bases between. The CDR3 protein is CASTRGTSGTGELFF. The CDR3 bases are TGTGCCAGCACCCGAGGGACATCTGGCACCGGGGAGCTGTTTTTT.

The V call is TRBV6-6, the J call TRBJ2-3, with 9 bases aligning to TRBD1. V lost 4 bases and J lost 1; bases outside the gene matches: 3. CDR3 size: 15 residues. Germline-derived CDR1 and CDR2 are MNHNY and SVGAGI (reference sequence). This CDR3 is CASSFRDRGTDTQYF. For the CDR3, the DNA is TGTGCCAGCAGTTTCCGGGACAGGGGCACAGATACGCAGTATTTT.

This clone was found a few times. The J gene is TRBJ1-1, the V gene TRBV6-5; 12 bases align to TRBD1. Looked up from germline, CDR1 is MNHEY and CDR2 is SVGAGI. V dropped 6 bases and J dropped 8; count of bases not matched to a gene: 4. This CDR3 comprises 13 residues. The CDR3 DNA sequence: TGTGCCAGCAGCCCGGGACAGGGGGCAGAAGCTTTCTTT. This encodes CASSPGQGAEAFF.

This chain links TRBV6-5 with TRBJ2-3; a possible D gene is TRBD2 (6 bases). With 6 bases removed from V and 1 base from J, the gap between germline ends came to 11 bases. The CDR3 totals 14 residues. Germline CDR1 reads MNHEY; CDR2 reads SVGAGI. In DNA form, the CDR3 reads TGTGCCAGCAGATCAACGGGAGGCACAGATACGCAGTATTTT. Residues: CASRSTGGTDTQYF.